A selection of T cell receptor beta chains follows, all from one sample in a study of cytomegalovirus exposure and HLA in healthy donors. TCRdb's copy holds only in-frame clones and misses some; the assay was immunoSEQ multiplex PCR. The repertoire holds around 400,000 clones, with 86% as singletons. Sequenced: PBMCs. All receptors derive from a woman aged 18-30 years in good health and CMV-seronegative. The CDR3 runs from the conserved cysteine through the conserved F or W. The D gene is left open where the match is weak. Expanded clones are given a class, and other clones once, few, many or no size at all.

TRBD1	TRBV30	TRBJ1-2	NA	CAWRTGGNYGYTF	TGTGCCTGGAGGACAGGGGGGAACTATGGCTACACCTTC
NA	TRBV28	TRBJ1-1	NA	CASRSRVDGFF	TGTGCCAGCAGGTCCAGGGTTGATGGTTTCTTT
TRBD1	TRBV18	TRBJ2-2	NA	CASSQGTGHTGELFF	TGTGCCAGCTCACAAGGGACAGGGCACACCGGGGAGCTGTTTTTT
NA	TRBV6-6	TRBJ1-5	NA	CASRSIGSSDQPQHF	TGTGCCAGCAGGTCAATCGGGTCATCGGATCAGCCCCAGCATTTT
NA	TRBV7-9	TRBJ1-2	NA	CASSLGGVLYGYTF	TGTGCCAGCAGCTTAGGCGGTGTCCTCTATGGCTACACCTTC
NA	TRBV30	TRBJ1-5	few	CAWSAVHQPQHF	TGTGCCTGGAGTGCGGTTCATCAGCCCCAGCATTTT
TRBD1	TRBV19	TRBJ1-1	NA	CASTGKGTVVSLAFF	TGTGCCAGTACGGGAAAGGGGACAGTTGTATCTCTCGCTTTCTTT
NA	TRBV6-1	TRBJ1-6	NA	CASSESETVQNSPLHF	TGTGCCAGCAGTGAATCGGAGACGGTCCAGAATTCACCCCTCCACTTT
TRBD2	TRBV29-1	TRBJ2-7	NA	CSVDGGELGEQYF	TGCAGCGTTGACGGGGGGGAATTAGGCGAGCAGTACTTC
NA	TRBV7-8	TRBJ1-1	NA	CASSFFGQPNTEAFF	TGTGCCAGCAGCTTTTTCGGACAGCCGAACACTGAAGCTTTCTTT
TRBD2	TRBV7-9	TRBJ2-3	NA	CASSSGTSGGASDTQYF	TGTGCCAGCAGCTCCGGGACTAGCGGGGGGGCATCAGATACGCAGTATTTT
TRBD2	TRBV9	TRBJ2-7	NA	CASSVGASGSYEQYF	TGTGCCAGCAGCGTAGGGGCTAGCGGGAGTTACGAGCAGTACTTC
NA	TRBV13	TRBJ1-2	NA	CASSPAAGFLNYGYTF	TGTGCCAGCAGCCCAGCCGCAGGGTTCCTGAACTATGGCTACACCTTC
TRBD2	TRBV5-1	TRBJ2-7	NA	CASSVGLATTPYEQYF	TGCGCCAGCAGCGTCGGACTAGCGACCACTCCCTACGAGCAGTACTTC
TRBD2	TRBV5-1	TRBJ2-1	NA	CASSLELASGNEQFF	TGCGCCAGCAGCTTGGAATTGGCTAGCGGTAATGAGCAGTTCTTC
NA	TRBV7-2	TRBJ1-1	NA	CASSPSGIRNTEAFF	TGTGCCAGCAGCCCATCAGGGATACGGAACACTGAAGCTTTCTTT
TRBD1	TRBV7-9	TRBJ1-2	NA	CASSFRQGVEGYTF	TGTGCCAGCAGCTTCCGACAGGGGGTCGAGGGCTACACCTTC
NA	TRBV2	TRBJ1-5	few	CARSRGLDQPQHF	TGTGCCAGGTCGAGGGGACTTGATCAGCCCCAGCATTTT
TRBD2	TRBV29-1	TRBJ2-1	many	CSVLRAGDYNEQFF	TGCAGCGTTCTTCGAGCGGGAGACTACAATGAGCAGTTCTTC
NA	TRBV7-9	TRBJ2-7	NA	CASSLARFEQYF	TGTGCCAGCAGCTTAGCGAGGTTCGAGCAGTACTTC
NA	TRBV6-1	TRBJ1-1	NA	CASSTLRGSSTEAFF	TGTGCCAGCAGTACCCTAAGGGGTAGCAGCACTGAAGCTTTCTTT
NA	TRBV13	TRBJ2-5	NA	CASSLRGGGLQETQYF	TGTGCCAGCAGCTTACGTGGCGGGGGCCTACAAGAGACCCAGTACTTC
TRBD2	TRBV27	TRBJ2-1	NA	CASSWPESSGIYNEQFF	TGTGCCAGCAGCTGGCCCGAATCTAGCGGGATATACAATGAGCAGTTCTTC
NA	TRBV4-1	TRBJ2-7	few	CASSQEGTPGARWRYF	TGCGCCAGCAGCCAAGAAGGGACGCCAGGGGCCAGGTGGAGGTACTTC
TRBD2	TRBV29-1	TRBJ2-1	NA	CSASLAGYSSYNEQFF	TGCAGCGCATCCCTAGCGGGCTATAGCTCCTACAATGAGCAGTTCTTC
NA	TRBV19	TRBJ2-6	NA	CASSTSTGYASGANVLTF	TGTGCCAGTAGTACCAGTACAGGGTACGCATCTGGGGCCAACGTCCTGACTTTC
TRBD1	TRBV4-2	TRBJ2-7	few	CASSQEEGTGGYEQYF	TGTGCCAGCAGCCAAGAGGAGGGGACAGGGGGCTACGAGCAGTACTTC
TRBD1	TRBV4-2	TRBJ1-5	NA	CASSRYRGDNQPQHF	TGTGCCAGCAGCAGATACAGGGGCGACAATCAGCCCCAGCATTTT
NA	TRBV14	TRBJ1-1	few	CASSPTGLNTEAFF	TGTGCCAGCAGCCCTACCGGTCTGAACACTGAAGCTTTCTTT
NA	TRBV27	TRBJ1-2	NA	CASSLTLTNYGYTF	TGTGCCAGCAGTTTGACACTTACTAACTATGGCTACACCTTC
NA	TRBV2	TRBJ1-4	NA	CASSTTGTFLTNEKLFF	TGTGCCAGCAGTACCACAGGGACCTTCCTCACTAATGAAAAACTGTTTTTT
TRBD2	TRBV5-6	TRBJ2-7	NA	CASSLSNSGGLFYEQYF	TGTGCCAGCAGCTTGTCGAACAGCGGGGGCCTCTTCTACGAGCAGTACTTC
TRBD1	TRBV5-6	TRBJ2-5	NA	CASSSDRGLPSQYF	TGTGCCAGCAGCTCGGACAGGGGGCTGCCTTCCCAGTACTTC
TRBD2	TRBV27	TRBJ2-2	NA	CASSPFSGSVPGELFF	TGTGCCAGCAGTCCTTTTAGCGGGAGTGTCCCCGGGGAGCTGTTTTTT
TRBD1	TRBV28	TRBJ1-1	NA	CASNLGDRENTEAFF	TGTGCCAGCAACCTCGGGGACAGGGAGAACACTGAAGCTTTCTTT
TRBD2	TRBV9	TRBJ2-6	NA	CASSVGAGGSGANVLTF	TGTGCCAGCAGCGTAGGAGCGGGAGGTTCTGGGGCCAACGTCCTGACTTTC
TRBD1	TRBV10-3	TRBJ2-7	NA	CAISPSLGTGIYEQYF	TGTGCCATCAGTCCCTCCCTTGGGACAGGGATCTACGAGCAGTACTTC
TRBD1	TRBV5-4	TRBJ1-2	once	CASSPWTGPNGYTF	TGTGCCAGCAGCCCCTGGACAGGGCCCAATGGCTACACCTTC
NA	TRBV27	TRBJ1-2	NA	CASSLRQGIVPHGYTF	TGTGCCAGCAGTTTACGTCAGGGGATCGTACCGCATGGCTACACCTTC
TRBD2	TRBV11-2	TRBJ2-7	NA	CASTSGRTYEQYF	TGTGCCAGCACTAGCGGGAGGACATACGAGCAGTACTTC
TRBD1	TRBV2	TRBJ1-5	NA	CASSDPDRGNQPQHF	TGTGCCAGCAGTGACCCGGACAGGGGGAATCAGCCCCAGCATTTT
TRBD2	TRBV10-1	TRBJ2-1	NA	CASSGTGTSGGLYNEQFF	TGCGCCAGCAGTGGCACCGGGACTAGCGGGGGGCTTTACAATGAGCAGTTCTTC